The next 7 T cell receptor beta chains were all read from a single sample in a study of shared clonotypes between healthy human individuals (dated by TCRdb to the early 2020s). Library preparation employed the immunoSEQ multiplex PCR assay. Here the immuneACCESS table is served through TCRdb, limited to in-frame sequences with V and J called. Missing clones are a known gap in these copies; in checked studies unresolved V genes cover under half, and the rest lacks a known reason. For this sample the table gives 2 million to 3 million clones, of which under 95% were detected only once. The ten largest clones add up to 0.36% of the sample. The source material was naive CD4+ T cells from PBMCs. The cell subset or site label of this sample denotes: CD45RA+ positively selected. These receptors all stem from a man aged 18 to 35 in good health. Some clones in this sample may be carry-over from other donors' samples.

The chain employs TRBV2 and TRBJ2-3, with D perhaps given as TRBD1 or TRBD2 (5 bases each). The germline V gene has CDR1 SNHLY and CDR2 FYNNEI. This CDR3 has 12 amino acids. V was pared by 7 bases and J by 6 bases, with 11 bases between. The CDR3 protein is CASTGEGDTQYF. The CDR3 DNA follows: TGTGCCAGCACAGGAGAGGGGGATACGCAGTATTTT.

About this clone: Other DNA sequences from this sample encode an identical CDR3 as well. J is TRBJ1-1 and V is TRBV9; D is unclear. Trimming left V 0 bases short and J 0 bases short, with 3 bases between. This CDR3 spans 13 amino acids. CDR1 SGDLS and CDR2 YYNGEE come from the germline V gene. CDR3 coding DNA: TGTGCCAGCAGCGTAGTCGTGAACACTGAAGCTTTCTTT. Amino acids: CASSVVVNTEAFF.

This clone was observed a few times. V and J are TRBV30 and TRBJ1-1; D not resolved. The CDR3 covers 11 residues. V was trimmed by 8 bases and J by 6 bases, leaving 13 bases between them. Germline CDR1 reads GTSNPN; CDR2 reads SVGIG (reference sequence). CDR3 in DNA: TGTGCCCTCTCGAGTATGGCTGAAGCTTTCTTT. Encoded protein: CALSSMAEAFF. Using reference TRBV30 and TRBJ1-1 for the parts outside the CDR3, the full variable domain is SQTIHQWPATLVQPVGSPLSLECTVEGTSNPNLYWYRQAAGRGLQLLFYSVGIGQISSEVPQNLSASRPQDRQFILSSKKLLLSDSGFYLCALSSMAEAFFGQGTRLTVV.

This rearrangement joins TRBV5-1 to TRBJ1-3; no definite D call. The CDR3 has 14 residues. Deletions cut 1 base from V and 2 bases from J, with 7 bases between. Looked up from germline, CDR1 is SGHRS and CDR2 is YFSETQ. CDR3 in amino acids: CASSLSQAGNTIYF. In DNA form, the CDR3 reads TGCGCCAGCAGCTTGAGTCAAGCTGGAAACACCATATATTTT.

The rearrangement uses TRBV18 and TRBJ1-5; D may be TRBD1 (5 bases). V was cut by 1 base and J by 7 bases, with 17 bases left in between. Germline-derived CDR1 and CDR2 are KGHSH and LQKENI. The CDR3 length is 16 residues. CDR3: CASSPRGPTTGQPQHF. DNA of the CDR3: TGTGCCAGCTCACCACGGGGACCGACCACAGGCCAGCCCCAGCATTTT.

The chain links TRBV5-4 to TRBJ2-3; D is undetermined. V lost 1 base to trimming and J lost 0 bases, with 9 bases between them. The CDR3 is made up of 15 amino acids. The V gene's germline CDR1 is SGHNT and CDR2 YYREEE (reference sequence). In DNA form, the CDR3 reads TGTGCCAGCAGCTTGTATCCGGAGAGCACAGATACGCAGTATTTT. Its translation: CASSLYPESTDTQYF.

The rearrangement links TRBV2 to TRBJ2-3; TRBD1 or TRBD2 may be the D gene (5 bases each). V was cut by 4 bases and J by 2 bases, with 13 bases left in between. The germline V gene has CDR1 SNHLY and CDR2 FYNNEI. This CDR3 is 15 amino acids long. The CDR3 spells CASSVGTVFTDTQYF. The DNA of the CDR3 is TGTGCCAGCAGTGTAGGGACCGTCTTCACAGATACGCAGTATTTT. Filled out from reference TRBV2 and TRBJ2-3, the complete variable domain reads EPEVTQTPSHQVTQMGQEVILRCVPISNHLYFYWYRQILGQKVEFLVSFYNNEISEKSEIFDDQFSVERPDGSNFTLKIRSTKLEDSAMYFCASSVGTVFTDTQYFGPGTRLTVL.